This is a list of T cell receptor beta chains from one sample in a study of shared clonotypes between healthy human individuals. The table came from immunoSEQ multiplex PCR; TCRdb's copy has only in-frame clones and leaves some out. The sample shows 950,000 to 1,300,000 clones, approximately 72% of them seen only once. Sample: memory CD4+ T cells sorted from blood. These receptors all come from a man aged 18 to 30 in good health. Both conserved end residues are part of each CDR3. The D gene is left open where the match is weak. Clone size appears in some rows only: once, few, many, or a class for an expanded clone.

cdr3_nt: TGTGCCAGCAGCTTACGAATGGAGGGTAGGTCCTACGAGCAGTACTTC; cdr3_aa: CASSLRMEGRSYEQYF; j_call: TRBJ2-7; d_call: NA; cdr3_length: 16; v_call: TRBV7-8; clone_size: NA
cdr3_nt: TGTGCCAGCAGCTTTCTGGCGGCCCAGCAGTTCTTC; cdr3_aa: CASSFLAAQQFF; j_call: TRBJ2-1; d_call: NA; cdr3_length: 12; v_call: TRBV7-2; clone_size: NA
cdr3_nt: TGTGCCAGCAGCTTGGGTCCCGGGACGACCGATTACGAGCAGTACTTC; cdr3_aa: CASSLGPGTTDYEQYF; j_call: TRBJ2-7; d_call: NA; cdr3_length: 16; v_call: TRBV5-4; clone_size: NA
cdr3_nt: TGTGCCAGCTGCTCAGGGGTTGGAGAGACCCAGTACTTC; cdr3_aa: CASCSGVGETQYF; j_call: TRBJ2-5; d_call: NA; cdr3_length: 13; v_call: TRBV11-2; clone_size: NA
cdr3_nt: TGTGCCAGCAGCTTCAGGGGAGGGACTGAAGCTTTCTTT; cdr3_aa: CASSFRGGTEAFF; j_call: TRBJ1-1; d_call: NA; cdr3_length: 13; v_call: TRBV7-8; clone_size: once
cdr3_nt: TGTGCCAGCAGTTTACGGGGACACCCGAGCTCCTATAATTCACCCCTCCACTTT; cdr3_aa: CASSLRGHPSSYNSPLHF; j_call: TRBJ1-6; d_call: NA; cdr3_length: 18; v_call: TRBV27; clone_size: NA
cdr3_nt: TGTGCCAGTAGTCCCAAGGGAGCAGGGATCTACGAGCAGTACTTC; cdr3_aa: CASSPKGAGIYEQYF; j_call: TRBJ2-7; d_call: NA; cdr3_length: 15; v_call: TRBV19; clone_size: NA
cdr3_nt: TGTGCCAGCAGCGGGCGGGAGTTCAACAATGAGCAGTTCTTC; cdr3_aa: CASSGREFNNEQFF; j_call: TRBJ2-1; d_call: TRBD2; cdr3_length: 14; v_call: TRBV7-2; clone_size: NA
cdr3_nt: TGTGCCAGCAGCACCACAGGACAGAGTCTTACGAGTGAGTACTTC; cdr3_aa: CASSTTGQSLTSEYF; j_call: TRBJ2-7; d_call: NA; cdr3_length: 15; v_call: TRBV6-6; clone_size: NA
cdr3_nt: TGTGCCAGCAGCCAAGATCCACAGCTTTACTATGGCTACACCTTC; cdr3_aa: CASSQDPQLYYGYTF; j_call: TRBJ1-2; d_call: NA; cdr3_length: 15; v_call: TRBV4-2; clone_size: NA
cdr3_nt: TGTGCCAGCAGCTCCCGGACTAGCGGGGCCGCAGATACGCAGTATTTT; cdr3_aa: CASSSRTSGAADTQYF; j_call: TRBJ2-3; d_call: TRBD2; cdr3_length: 16; v_call: TRBV11-3; clone_size: once
cdr3_nt: TGTGCCTGGAGCGGTCTTTCAAGGCACGAGCAGTACTTC; cdr3_aa: CAWSGLSRHEQYF; j_call: TRBJ2-7; d_call: NA; cdr3_length: 13; v_call: TRBV30; clone_size: NA
cdr3_nt: TGTGCCAGCAGGGGTGACAGTTACACTGAAGCTTTCTTT; cdr3_aa: CASRGDSYTEAFF; j_call: TRBJ1-1; d_call: NA; cdr3_length: 13; v_call: TRBV2; clone_size: NA